This is a list of T cell receptor beta chains from one sample in a study of control samples from healthy donors and cancer patients. Generated by immunoSEQ multiplex PCR, the TCRdb table keeps only in-frame clones and is missing some. The sample shows about 92,000 clones, around 80% of them seen only once. The sequenced material came from blood. The receptors originated from a woman in her sixties or seventies in good health. Both conserved end residues are part of each CDR3. Each record gives: clone size, J gene, V gene, D gene, CDR3 protein, CDR3 DNA. D genes are given only for firm matches. Clone size is not always given. Where it is, it says once, few, many or a class for expanded clones.

size: NA
J: TRBJ2-3
V: TRBV7-9
D: NA
CDR3: CASSLESSSLGTQYF
DNA: TGTGCCAGCAGCTTAGAAAGTAGTTCTCTCGGTACGCAGTATTTT

size: NA
J: TRBJ1-5
V: TRBV28
D: NA
CDR3: CASSLQKYHQPQHF
DNA: TGTGCCAGCAGTTTACAGAAGTATCATCAGCCCCAGCATTTT

size: NA
J: TRBJ2-2
V: TRBV7-9
D: NA
CDR3: CASSSTGLLNTGELFF
DNA: TGTGCCAGCAGCTCCACCGGACTACTAAACACCGGGGAGCTGTTTTTT

size: NA
J: TRBJ2-2
V: TRBV19
D: NA
CDR3: CASSINTNTGELFF
DNA: TGTGCCAGTAGTATTAATACGAACACCGGGGAGCTGTTTTTT

size: NA
J: TRBJ2-2
V: TRBV19
D: NA
CDR3: CASKPGSTGELFF
DNA: TGTGCCAGTAAACCAGGGTCCACCGGGGAGCTGTTTTTT

size: NA
J: TRBJ2-1
V: TRBV19
D: NA
CDR3: CASIRGEGYNEQFF
DNA: TGTGCCAGTATTAGAGGGGAAGGCTACAATGAGCAGTTCTTC

size: once
J: TRBJ2-5
V: TRBV4-1
D: NA
CDR3: CASSQAGGTQYF
DNA: TGCGCCAGCAGCCAAGCTGGGGGCACCCAGTACTTC

size: medium-sized
J: TRBJ1-2
V: TRBV25-1
D: NA
CDR3: CASSEEGWSYGYTF
DNA: TGTGCCAGCAGTGAGGAAGGGTGGAGCTATGGCTACACCTTC

size: NA
J: TRBJ2-1
V: TRBV18
D: NA
CDR3: CASSLAGPDEQFF
DNA: TGTGCCAGCTCACTGGCGGGGCCTGATGAGCAGTTCTTC

size: NA
J: TRBJ2-5
V: TRBV28
D: TRBD2
CDR3: CASSSGTSMRETQYF
DNA: TGTGCCAGCAGTTCGGGGACTAGCATGCGGGAGACCCAGTACTTC

size: NA
J: TRBJ2-1
V: TRBV5-1
D: TRBD2
CDR3: CASSSRTSSVEQFF
DNA: TGCGCCAGCAGCTCCCGGACTAGTAGTGTTGAGCAGTTCTTC

size: NA
J: TRBJ1-5
V: TRBV28
D: NA
CDR3: CASSLGLAGLQPQHF
DNA: TGTGCCAGCAGTTTGGGGTTGGCAGGGCTGCAGCCCCAGCATTTT

size: NA
J: TRBJ2-7
V: TRBV7-2
D: NA
CDR3: CASSPRGAQGYEQYF
DNA: TGTGCCAGCAGCCCCCGCGGGGCGCAGGGCTACGAGCAGTACTTC

size: NA
J: TRBJ1-2
V: TRBV5-1
D: NA
CDR3: CASSLGQPYGYTF
DNA: TGCGCCAGCAGCTTAGGGCAACCCTATGGCTACACCTTC

size: NA
J: TRBJ1-5
V: TRBV4-3
D: NA
CDR3: CASSQELGQNYQPQHF
DNA: TGCGCCAGCAGCCAAGAGTTAGGCCAGAACTATCAGCCCCAGCATTTT

size: NA
J: TRBJ2-5
V: TRBV28
D: TRBD2
CDR3: CASSSGTSGRVRETQYF
DNA: TGTGCCAGCAGTTCCGGGACTAGCGGGAGGGTCAGGGAGACCCAGTACTTC

size: once
J: TRBJ2-7
V: TRBV7-6
D: NA
CDR3: CASSPGGDEQYF
DNA: TGTGCCAGCAGCCCCGGAGGTGACGAGCAGTACTTC

size: NA
J: TRBJ1-1
V: TRBV28
D: NA
CDR3: CASSFGGGNTEAFF
DNA: TGTGCCAGCAGTTTTGGAGGTGGGAACACTGAAGCTTTCTTT

size: NA
J: TRBJ1-5
V: TRBV24-1
D: NA
CDR3: CATSDLGGNQPQHF
DNA: TGTGCCACCAGTGATTTGGGGGGGAATCAGCCCCAGCATTTT

size: NA
J: TRBJ1-2
V: TRBV2
D: NA
CDR3: CASSDRPRYGYTF
DNA: TGTGCCAGCAGTGACAGGCCGCGCTATGGCTACACCTTC

size: NA
J: TRBJ1-2
V: TRBV5-6
D: NA
CDR3: CASRTTVGFSYGYTF
DNA: TGTGCCAGCAGGACGACAGTGGGGTTCTCCTATGGCTACACCTTC

size: once
J: TRBJ1-2
V: TRBV28
D: NA
CDR3: CASRGGGAQGYTF
DNA: TGTGCCAGCAGGGGGGGAGGGGCCCAAGGCTACACCTTC

size: NA
J: TRBJ1-3
V: TRBV4-3
D: NA
CDR3: CASSRIRSSNSGNTIYF
DNA: TGCGCCAGCAGCCGTATCAGGTCCAGTAACTCTGGAAACACCATATATTTT

size: NA
J: TRBJ1-4
V: TRBV7-9
D: NA
CDR3: CASSLPPDEKLFF
DNA: TGTGCCAGCAGCTTACCGCCCGATGAAAAACTGTTTTTT

size: NA
J: TRBJ2-2
V: TRBV18
D: NA
CDR3: CASSQTTTNTGELFF
DNA: TGTGCCAGCTCACAAACGACCACGAACACCGGGGAGCTGTTTTTT

size: once
J: TRBJ2-2
V: TRBV5-1
D: TRBD2
CDR3: CASSWGLAANTGELFF
DNA: TGCGCCAGCAGCTGGGGACTAGCGGCGAACACCGGGGAGCTGTTTTTT

size: NA
J: TRBJ2-1
V: TRBV9
D: NA
CDR3: CASSVLSGTGLEEQFF
DNA: TGTGCCAGCAGCGTCCTCAGCGGGACAGGACTGGAGGAGCAGTTCTTC

size: medium-sized
J: TRBJ1-6
V: TRBV19
D: NA
CDR3: CASSEQDSPLHF
DNA: TGTGCCAGTAGTGAACAGGATTCACCCCTCCACTTT

size: NA
J: TRBJ2-7
V: TRBV19
D: NA
CDR3: CASSIRGEQYF
DNA: TGTGCCAGTAGTATCCGCGGAGAGCAGTACTTC

size: few
J: TRBJ2-3
V: TRBV6-5
D: TRBD2
CDR3: CASAGLAGDHTQYF
DNA: TGTGCCAGCGCCGGACTAGCGGGAGATCATACGCAGTATTTT

size: NA
J: TRBJ1-4
V: TRBV28
D: NA
CDR3: CASSLWAASNEKLFF
DNA: TGTGCCAGCAGTTTATGGGCAGCATCTAATGAAAAACTGTTTTTT

size: once
J: TRBJ2-1
V: TRBV5-1
D: NA
CDR3: CASSFGQMQFF
DNA: TGCGCCAGCAGCTTCGGACAGATGCAGTTCTTC

size: once
J: TRBJ2-7
V: TRBV11-3
D: NA
CDR3: CASSLAPSSYEQYF
DNA: TGTGCCAGCAGCTTAGCCCCTAGCTCCTACGAGCAGTACTTC

size: NA
J: TRBJ2-1
V: TRBV4-1
D: TRBD1
CDR3: CASSQGQGRFEQFF
DNA: TGCGCCAGCAGCCAAGGACAGGGAAGATTTGAGCAGTTCTTC

size: NA
J: TRBJ2-5
V: TRBV24-1
D: NA
CDR3: CATSDLKGRQETQYF
DNA: TGTGCCACCAGTGACCTCAAAGGTCGCCAAGAGACCCAGTACTTC